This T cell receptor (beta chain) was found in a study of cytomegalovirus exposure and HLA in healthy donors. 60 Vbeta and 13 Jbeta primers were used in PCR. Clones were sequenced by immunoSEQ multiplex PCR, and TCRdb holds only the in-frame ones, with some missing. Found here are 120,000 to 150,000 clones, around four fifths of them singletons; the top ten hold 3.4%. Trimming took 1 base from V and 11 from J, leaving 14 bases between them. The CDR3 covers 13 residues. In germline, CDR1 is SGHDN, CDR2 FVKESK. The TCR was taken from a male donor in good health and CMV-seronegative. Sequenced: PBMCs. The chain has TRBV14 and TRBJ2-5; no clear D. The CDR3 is CASSQASGPGQYF. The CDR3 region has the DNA TGTGCCAGCAGCCAAGCTTCAGGCCCTGGGCAGTACTTC. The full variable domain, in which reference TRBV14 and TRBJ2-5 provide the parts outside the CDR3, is EAGVTQFPSHSVIEKGQTVTLRCDPISGHDNLYWYRRVMGKEIKFLLHFVKESKQDESGMPNNRFLAERTGGTYSTLKVQPAELEDSGVYFCASSQASGPGQYFGPGTRLLVL.